A selection of T cell receptor beta chains follows, all from one sample in a study of identical twins. A single record per CDR3 protein comes from TCRdb applying MiXCR to the 5' RACE reads. The profile covers some 500,000 distinct CDR3 sequences, with 20% to 25% appearing a single time and approximately 0.95% taken by the ten largest. A further study also used this sample, focusing on T cells expressing NK-cell markers.

The source material was CD4+ T cells sorted from blood. The receptors stem from a woman younger than 35 in good health. The CDR3 runs from the conserved cysteine through the conserved F or W. A D gene is named only where the DNA matches it firmly. Size values are once, few and many counts, or a class for expanded clones, and some rows have none.

TRBV20-1	TRBJ2-3	TRBD2	16	NA	CSAPGLAGGGTDTQYF	TGCAGTGCCCCGGGACTAGCGGGGGGGGGGACAGATACGCAGTATTTT
TRBV27	TRBJ1-1	TRBD1	14	NA	CASSNDREGTEAFF	TGTGCCAGCAGTAATGACAGGGAGGGCACTGAAGCTTTCTTT
TRBV6-1	TRBJ2-3	TRBD2	19	NA	CASRGDPRASGFLADTQYF	TGTGCCAGCAGGGGGGACCCGCGGGCTAGCGGGTTTTTGGCGGATACGCAGTATTTT
TRBV10-3	TRBJ2-2	NA	15	few	CAIKANWPNTGELFF	TGTGCCATCAAGGCGAACTGGCCAAACACCGGGGAGCTGTTTTTT
TRBV12-3/TRBV12-4	TRBJ2-1	NA	13	many	CASRTDSYNEQFF	TGTGCCAGCAGAACTGACTCCTACAATGAGCAGTTCTTC
TRBV3-1	TRBJ2-7	TRBD2	13	NA	CASSQVRSGATYF	TGTGCCAGCAGCCAAGTAAGGAGCGGGGCGACGTACTTC
TRBV10-3	TRBJ2-5	NA	16	many	CAISDPRGDYQETQYF	TGTGCCATCAGTGACCCCAGGGGGGACTACCAAGAGACCCAGTACTTC
TRBV11-2	TRBJ2-5	TRBD2	16	NA	CASSSGTSGGQETQYF	TGTGCCAGCAGCTCCGGGACTAGCGGGGGCCAAGAGACCCAGTACTTC
TRBV18	TRBJ2-3	TRBD2	17	NA	CASSPTGLAGAADTQYF	TGTGCCAGCTCACCTACCGGACTAGCGGGAGCGGCAGATACGCAGTATTTT
TRBV10-3	TRBJ2-1	NA	13	few	CAITGTQGNEQFF	TGTGCCATCACCGGGACCCAAGGCAATGAGCAGTTCTTC
TRBV11-3	TRBJ2-7	NA	13	NA	CASSTPRGYEQYF	TGTGCCAGCAGCACCCCCCGGGGGTACGAGCAGTACTTC
TRBV20-1	TRBJ1-1	NA	14	NA	CSADLKGRNTEAFF	TGCAGTGCGGACTTGAAAGGAAGGAACACTGAAGCTTTCTTT
TRBV7-2	TRBJ1-4	NA	15	NA	CASSLVAGQNEKLFF	TGTGCCAGCAGCTTAGTGGCAGGTCAGAATGAAAAACTGTTTTTT